This TCR beta chain was recovered during a study of blood T cell repertoires in COVID-19. The data were produced by immunoSEQ multiplex PCR, yet TCRdb's version contains in-frame clones alone and is incomplete. The data contain around 250,000 clones, approximately 88% of them singletons. From germline, CDR1 is MNHEY and CDR2 SVGAGI. The CDR3 runs 14 residues. With V trimmed by 8 bases and J by 9 bases, 9 bases remained unmatched. Sequencing was carried out using PBMCs or T cells enriched from blood (not recorded which). The genes are TRBV6-5 and TRBJ2-1; TRBD2 matches 11 bases. The receptor was isolated from a woman aged 40 to 50 who had been exposed to COVID-19. This CDR3 is CASVSLAGVGEQFF. The CDR3 region has the DNA TGTGCCAGCGTGTCACTAGCGGGAGTTGGTGAGCAGTTCTTC.